Listed below are T cell receptor beta chains from one sample, sequenced in a study of PD-1 blockade in classical Hodgkin lymphoma. The repertoire was sequenced with immunoSEQ multiplex PCR; TCRdb's copy has only in-frame clones and lacks some. The sample holds over 50,000 clones, 70% to 90% seen once. This material consisted of peripheral blood mononuclear cells (PBMCs), taken before the fourth cycle of nivolumab. Receptors were obtained from a human donor with classical Hodgkin lymphoma. Both conserved end residues are part of each CDR3. The D gene is left open where the match is weak. Clone size is given for some rows only: seen once, a few or many times, or a class if the clone is expanded.

TRBV11-2	.	.	TRBJ2-7	TGTGCCAGCAGCTTAGATGACTACGAGCAGTACTTC	CASSLDDYEQYF
TRBV5-1	.	.	TRBJ2-7	TGCGCCAGCAGCTTCGGAGCAGGTAATTCCTACGAGCAGTACTTC	CASSFGAGNSYEQYF
TRBV6-5	.	TRBD2	TRBJ2-1	TGTGCCAGCAGTTACTCGGGCGGGGGGTCGGATGAGCAGTTCTTC	CASSYSGGGSDEQFF
TRBV6-5	.	.	TRBJ1-1	TGTGCCAGCAGTTACTCTTGGCAGGATGCTCGGGCTTTCTTT	CASSYSWQDARAFF
TRBV5-1	.	.	TRBJ2-2	TGCGCCAGCAGCTTCGTACGAGGGACCGGGGAGCTGTTTTTT	CASSFVRGTGELFF
TRBV5-1	once	.	TRBJ2-7	TGCGCCAGCAGCGGGCTGGGCGGACCCTACGAGCAGTACTTC	CASSGLGGPYEQYF
TRBV9	.	.	TRBJ2-3	TGTGCCAGCAGCGACGGGACAAGCACAGATACGCAGTATTTT	CASSDGTSTDTQYF
TRBV11-3	few	.	TRBJ1-1	TGTGCCAGCAGCAAGGGGAACACTGAAGCTTTCTTT	CASSKGNTEAFF
TRBV6-6	.	.	TRBJ1-6	TGTGCCAGCAGTCTATGGGGTGGACGCCTCCACTTT	CASSLWGGRLHF
TRBV5-1	once	TRBD1	TRBJ1-4	TGCGCCAGCAGCCGCGGACAGGGTGAAAAACTGTTTTTT	CASSRGQGEKLFF
TRBV27	.	.	TRBJ2-3	TGTGCCAGCAGTTTATCTCGCGGACCCACAGATACGCAGTATTTT	CASSLSRGPTDTQYF
TRBV6-6	once	.	TRBJ2-1	TGTGCCAGCAGTACCGGGTCTCGCAGCTCCTACAATGAGCAGTTCTTC	CASSTGSRSSYNEQFF
TRBV7-7	.	TRBD1	TRBJ2-5	TGTGCCAGCAGCTTACGGCGCGGGACAGGGGTGAAAGAGACCCAGTACTTC	CASSLRRGTGVKETQYF
TRBV5-1	once	.	TRBJ1-5	TGCGCCAGCAGCTTGAACAGGAACCAGCCCCAGCATTTT	CASSLNRNQPQHF
TRBV19	.	TRBD1	TRBJ2-2	TGTGCCAGTAGGGGACAGGTTCGGGTCACCGGGGAGCTGTTTTTT	CASRGQVRVTGELFF
TRBV5-1	.	TRBD1	TRBJ1-1	TGCGCCAGCAGCGGACAGGGGGCTTTGAACACTGAAGCTTTCTTT	CASSGQGALNTEAFF
TRBV5-6	.	TRBD1	TRBJ1-6	TGTGCCAGCAGCTTGGAGGACAGGGGTACTTCACCCCTCCACTTT	CASSLEDRGTSPLHF